This T cell receptor beta chain was obtained from a study of shared clonotypes between healthy human individuals. Per the original data handling: From ImmunoSEQ came sequences covering only the junction and carrying no quality scores, so filtering differed. The method was immunoSEQ multiplex PCR; TCRdb's version includes in-frame clones alone and lacks a portion of them. V and J calls and clone size are as listed in that table; D and trimming were resolved from the DNA. This table holds millions of clones, approximately 95% found once. V shed 7 bases and J shed 4 bases, with 13 bases lying between them. From germline, CDR1 is LNHDA and CDR2 SQIVND (reference sequence). This CDR3 has 13 amino acids. As defined, naive CD8 cells were CD45RO-negative and positively selected for CCR7, with terminally differentiated effector memory CD45RA+ cells excluded.

The rearrangement uses TRBV19 and TRBJ1-1; weak D call: TRBD1 (5 bases). Specimen: naive CD8+ T cells sorted from blood. The clonotype was recovered from a man aged 18 to 30 in good health. The CDR3 loop is CASKTVERTEAFF. CDR3 bases: TGTGCCAGTAAGACAGTCGAACGCACTGAAGCTTTCTTT.